The clone carrying this T cell receptor (beta chain) came up many times. The antigen is unknown. The CDR3 sequence is 13 residues long. V shed 6 bases and J 4 bases; nucleotides not matched to a gene: 4. These data come from a study of response to subunit inactivated influenza vaccine. Study-level points and caveats: A suggestion made by the authors is that each seasonal influenza vaccination recruits few new T cells.

TCRdb independently ran MiXCR on the RT-PCR reads; one entry per CDR3 protein. The sample holds 560,000 or so distinct CDR3 sequences, approximately 7.1% seen once. The sample was PBMCs from blood, taken less than 30 months after vaccination. This receptor was taken from a man in his fifties or sixties who received an inactivated influenza vaccine. The chain links TRBV12-3 or TRBV12-4 to TRBJ1-2; 8 bases align to TRBD1. The CDR3 DNA reads as TGTGCCAGCAGGAAGGACAGGGTCTATGGCTACACCTTC. Translating gives CASRKDRVYGYTF.